The rows below give T cell receptor beta chains drawn from one sample of a study of blood T cells in healthy people across ages. A single record per CDR3 protein comes from TCRdb applying MiXCR to the 5' RACE reads. The repertoire holds 850,000 to 1,000,000 distinct CDR3 sequences, with roughly 51% as singletons. The sample comprised blood. Receptors were obtained from a woman aged 60-75 years in good health. Both conserved end residues are part of each CDR3. The D gene is left open where the match is weak. For some rows the clone size is stated as once, few or many, or as a class when expanded; others skip it.

cdr3_aa: CASSRELAGDSYEQYF
cdr3_nt: TGTGCCAGCAGCCGGGAACTAGCGGGAGACTCCTACGAGCAGTACTTC
v_call: TRBV4-2
d_call: TRBD2
clone_size: -
j_call: TRBJ2-7

cdr3_aa: CASSLRQTTNTGELFF
cdr3_nt: TGCGCCAGCAGCCTCCGACAGACTACGAACACCGGGGAGCTGTTTTTT
v_call: TRBV4-1
d_call: -
clone_size: -
j_call: TRBJ2-2

cdr3_aa: CASSVDGDRVYEQYF
cdr3_nt: TGTGCCAGCAGCGTAGATGGGGACAGAGTATACGAGCAGTACTTC
v_call: TRBV9
d_call: TRBD1
clone_size: -
j_call: TRBJ2-7

cdr3_aa: CASSPSGTVYEQYF
cdr3_nt: TGTGCCAGCAGCCCTAGTGGGACAGTCTACGAGCAGTACTTC
v_call: TRBV28
d_call: TRBD1
clone_size: -
j_call: TRBJ2-7

cdr3_aa: CASSLVAGKGNEQYF
cdr3_nt: TGTGCCAGCAGCTTAGTGGCGGGGAAGGGCAATGAGCAGTACTTC
v_call: TRBV7-8
d_call: -
clone_size: -
j_call: TRBJ2-4

cdr3_aa: CASSGQLLAKNIQYF
cdr3_nt: TGTGCCAGCAGTGGACAATTACTAGCCAAAAACATTCAGTACTTC
v_call: TRBV12-3/TRBV12-4
d_call: -
clone_size: -
j_call: TRBJ2-4

cdr3_aa: CASSLHPGLPSSRELFF
cdr3_nt: TGTGCCAGCAGCCTACATCCGGGACTCCCGAGTTCCAGGGAGCTGTTTTTT
v_call: TRBV12-3/TRBV12-4
d_call: -
clone_size: -
j_call: TRBJ2-2

cdr3_aa: CASSQEDRSYGYTF
cdr3_nt: TGTGCCAGCAGCCAAGAGGACAGGTCCTATGGCTACACCTTC
v_call: TRBV3-1
d_call: TRBD1
clone_size: -
j_call: TRBJ1-2

cdr3_aa: CSARDERRRGYEQYF
cdr3_nt: TGCAGTGCTAGAGATGAGCGAAGACGGGGCTACGAGCAGTACTTC
v_call: TRBV20-1
d_call: -
clone_size: -
j_call: TRBJ2-7

cdr3_aa: CASTQNRGVAEKLFF
cdr3_nt: TGTGCCAGCACTCAAAACAGGGGGGTTGCGGAAAAACTGTTTTTT
v_call: TRBV2
d_call: TRBD1
clone_size: -
j_call: TRBJ1-4

cdr3_aa: CASSAQTGEYEQYF
cdr3_nt: TGTGCCAGCAGCGCCCAGACGGGAGAATACGAGCAGTACTTC
v_call: TRBV13
d_call: -
clone_size: -
j_call: TRBJ2-7

cdr3_aa: CASSVDRASYEQYF
cdr3_nt: TGTGCCAGCAGCGTGGACAGGGCCTCCTACGAGCAGTACTTC
v_call: TRBV7-2
d_call: TRBD1
clone_size: -
j_call: TRBJ2-7

cdr3_aa: CASSYTFYEQFF
cdr3_nt: TGTGCCAGCAGTTACACCTTCTACGAGCAGTTCTTC
v_call: TRBV6-2/TRBV6-3
d_call: -
clone_size: -
j_call: TRBJ2-1

cdr3_aa: CASSPWGGHYEQYF
cdr3_nt: TGTGCCAGCTCACCATGGGGCGGGCACTACGAGCAGTACTTC
v_call: TRBV18
d_call: -
clone_size: few
j_call: TRBJ2-7

cdr3_aa: CASRTAGGGETQYF
cdr3_nt: TGTGCCAGCAGAACCGCAGGGGGCGGTGAGACCCAGTACTTC
v_call: TRBV12-3/TRBV12-4
d_call: TRBD1
clone_size: -
j_call: TRBJ2-5

cdr3_aa: CSVVRDSDGTDTQYF
cdr3_nt: TGCAGCGTTGTAAGGGACTCGGACGGGACAGATACGCAGTATTTT
v_call: TRBV29-1
d_call: -
clone_size: many
j_call: TRBJ2-3

cdr3_aa: CSVKTSGTETQYF
cdr3_nt: TGCAGTGTGAAGACTAGCGGGACAGAGACCCAGTACTTC
v_call: TRBV20-1
d_call: TRBD2
clone_size: -
j_call: TRBJ2-5

cdr3_aa: CASSSPGIPGEQYF
cdr3_nt: TGTGCCAGCAGTTCCCCAGGCATACCGGGGGAGCAGTACTTC
v_call: TRBV28
d_call: -
clone_size: -
j_call: TRBJ2-4

cdr3_aa: CSAKRQGALAGVSEQYF
cdr3_nt: TGCAGTGCCAAGAGGCAGGGGGCACTGGCGGGAGTGTCGGAGCAGTACTTC
v_call: TRBV20-1
d_call: -
clone_size: -
j_call: TRBJ2-7

cdr3_aa: CSAGVAGIQYF
cdr3_nt: TGCAGTGCTGGGGTTGCGGGAATTCAGTACTTC
v_call: TRBV20-1
d_call: -
clone_size: -
j_call: TRBJ2-4

cdr3_aa: CASSLESSGRGVYEQYF
cdr3_nt: TGTGCCAGCAGCTTAGAGTCTAGCGGGAGGGGGGTCTACGAGCAGTACTTC
v_call: TRBV13
d_call: TRBD2
clone_size: -
j_call: TRBJ2-7

cdr3_aa: CASSRGLAGAQKSEQFF
cdr3_nt: TGCGCCAGCAGCCGAGGACTAGCGGGAGCTCAAAAGAGTGAGCAGTTCTTC
v_call: TRBV4-1
d_call: TRBD2
clone_size: few
j_call: TRBJ2-1

cdr3_aa: CASSPGPNTGELFF
cdr3_nt: TGTGCCAGCAGCCCAGGGCCTAACACCGGGGAGCTGTTTTTT
v_call: TRBV7-2
d_call: -
clone_size: -
j_call: TRBJ2-2

cdr3_aa: CASSPRTRGGNEQFF
cdr3_nt: TGTGCCAGCAGTCCGCGGACCAGGGGCGGCAATGAGCAGTTCTTC
v_call: TRBV12-3/TRBV12-4
d_call: -
clone_size: once
j_call: TRBJ2-1

cdr3_aa: CASASGLELTDTQYF
cdr3_nt: TGTGCCAGCGCGTCGGGACTAGAACTTACAGATACGCAGTATTTT
v_call: TRBV5-8
d_call: TRBD2
clone_size: -
j_call: TRBJ2-3

cdr3_aa: CASQTGWIGYTF
cdr3_nt: TGTGCCAGCCAGACAGGGTGGATTGGCTACACCTTC
v_call: TRBV2
d_call: TRBD1
clone_size: few
j_call: TRBJ1-2

cdr3_aa: CASLPLTRPSGQYF
cdr3_nt: TGTGCCAGCCTCCCCTTGACTAGGCCTTCTGGGCAGTACTTC
v_call: TRBV27
d_call: -
clone_size: -
j_call: TRBJ2-5

cdr3_aa: CASRDRANSYEQYF
cdr3_nt: TGTGCCAGCAGGGACAGGGCGAACTCCTACGAGCAGTACTTC
v_call: TRBV2
d_call: TRBD1
clone_size: -
j_call: TRBJ2-7

cdr3_aa: CSARDRLAGTYEQFF
cdr3_nt: TGCAGTGCTAGAGATCGCCTAGCGGGAACGTATGAGCAGTTCTTC
v_call: TRBV20-1
d_call: TRBD2
clone_size: few
j_call: TRBJ2-1

cdr3_aa: CASSPGNERTEAFF
cdr3_nt: TGTGCCAGCAGTCCGGGGAACGAGCGGACTGAAGCTTTCTTT
v_call: TRBV27
d_call: -
clone_size: -
j_call: TRBJ1-1

cdr3_aa: CASSENDGYTF
cdr3_nt: TGTGCCAGCAGTGAAAACGATGGCTACACCTTC
v_call: TRBV6-1
d_call: -
clone_size: -
j_call: TRBJ1-2

cdr3_aa: CANSYGQAYEQFF
cdr3_nt: TGTGCCAACAGTTACGGTCAGGCGTATGAGCAGTTCTTC
v_call: TRBV6-6
d_call: -
clone_size: few
j_call: TRBJ2-1

cdr3_aa: CANKGPGLTDTQYF
cdr3_nt: TGTGCCAACAAGGGGCCGGGACTCACAGATACGCAGTATTTT
v_call: TRBV2
d_call: -
clone_size: -
j_call: TRBJ2-3